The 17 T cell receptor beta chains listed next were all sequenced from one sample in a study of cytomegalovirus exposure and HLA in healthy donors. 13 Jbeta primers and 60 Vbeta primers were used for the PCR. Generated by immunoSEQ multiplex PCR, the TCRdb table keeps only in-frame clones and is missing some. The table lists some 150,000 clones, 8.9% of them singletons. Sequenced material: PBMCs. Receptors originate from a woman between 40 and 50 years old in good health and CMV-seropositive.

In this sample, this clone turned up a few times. In DNA, the CDR3 is TGTGCCAGCAGTGGGGCTGGGCAGGCCATTGCAGAGGGCACCTTC. Amino acid sequence: CASSGAGQAIAEGTF. The chain uses TRBV2 and TRBJ1-2; D gene unclear. Looked up from germline, CDR1 is SNHLY and CDR2 is FYNNEI. V was pared by 4 bases and J by 13 bases, with 25 bases between. The CDR3 covers 15 residues.

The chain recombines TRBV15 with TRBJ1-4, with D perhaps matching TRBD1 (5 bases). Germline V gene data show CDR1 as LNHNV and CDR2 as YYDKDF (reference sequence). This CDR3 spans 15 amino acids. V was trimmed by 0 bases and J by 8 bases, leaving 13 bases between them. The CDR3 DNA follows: TGTGCCACCAGCAGAGATGGGCGGACACCCGAAAAACTGTTTTTT. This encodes CATSRDGRTPEKLFF. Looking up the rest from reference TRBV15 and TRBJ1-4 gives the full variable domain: DAMVIQNPRYQVTQFGKPVTLSCSQTLNHNVMYWYQQKSSQAPKLLFHYYDKDFNNEADTPDNFQSRRPNTSFCFLDIRSPGLGDTAMYLCATSRDGRTPEKLFFGSGTQLSVL.

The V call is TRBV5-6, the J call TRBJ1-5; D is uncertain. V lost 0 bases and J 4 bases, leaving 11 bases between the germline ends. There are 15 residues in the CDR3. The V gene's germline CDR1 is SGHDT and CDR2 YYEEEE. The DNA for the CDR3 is TGTGCCAGCAGCTTGGGGGCAGGAGGAAATCAGCCCCAGCATTTT. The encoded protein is CASSLGAGGNQPQHF.

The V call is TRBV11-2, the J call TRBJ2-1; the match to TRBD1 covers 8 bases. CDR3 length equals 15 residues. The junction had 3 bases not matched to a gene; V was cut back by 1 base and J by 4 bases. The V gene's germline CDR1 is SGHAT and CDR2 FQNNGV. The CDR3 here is CASSLVQGGYNEQFF. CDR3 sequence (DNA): TGTGCCAGCAGCTTAGTACAGGGGGGATACAATGAGCAGTTCTTC.

The CDR3 sequence: CASTQGTSGGLSSYNEQFF. CDR3 nucleotides: TGTGCCAGCACCCAAGGGACTAGCGGGGGGCTTTCTTCCTACAATGAGCAGTTCTTC. The rearrangement joins TRBV2 to TRBJ2-1, with 15 bases matching TRBD2. Germline CDR1 is SNHLY and CDR2 is FYNNEI. The V segment lost 7 bases and the J segment 1 base; nucleotides outside the gene matches: 11. The CDR3 is 19 residues long.

CDR3 protein: CASSEEPRAQPQHF. The CDR3 DNA sequence: TGTGCCAGCAGTGAAGAACCCAGGGCTCAGCCCCAGCATTTT. The rearrangement links TRBV2 to TRBJ1-5; weak D call: TRBD1 (5 bases). V lost 1 base and J 6 bases, leaving 10 bases between the germline ends. CDR1 and CDR2 (germline): SNHLY, FYNNEI. This CDR3 is 14 amino acids long.

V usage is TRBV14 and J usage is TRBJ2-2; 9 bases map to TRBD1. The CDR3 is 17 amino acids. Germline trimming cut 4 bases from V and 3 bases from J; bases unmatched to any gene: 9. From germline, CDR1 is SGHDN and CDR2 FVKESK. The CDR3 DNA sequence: TGTGCCAGCAGCCGGTTGACAGGGGGGATAGACACCGGGGAGCTGTTTTTT. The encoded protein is CASSRLTGGIDTGELFF.

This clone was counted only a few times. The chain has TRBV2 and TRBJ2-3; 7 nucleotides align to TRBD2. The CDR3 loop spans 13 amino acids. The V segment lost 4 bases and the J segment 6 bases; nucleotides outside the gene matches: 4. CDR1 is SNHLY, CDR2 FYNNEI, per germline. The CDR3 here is CASSVGGGDTQYF. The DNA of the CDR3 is TGTGCCAGCAGTGTTGGGGGAGGGGATACGCAGTATTTT.

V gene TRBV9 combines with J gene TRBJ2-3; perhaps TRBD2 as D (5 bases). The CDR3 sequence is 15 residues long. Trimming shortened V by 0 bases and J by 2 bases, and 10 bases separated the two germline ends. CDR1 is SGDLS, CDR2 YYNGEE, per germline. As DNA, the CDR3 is TGTGCCAGCAGCGTAGCCAGCGGATTCACAGATACGCAGTATTTT. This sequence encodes CASSVASGFTDTQYF.

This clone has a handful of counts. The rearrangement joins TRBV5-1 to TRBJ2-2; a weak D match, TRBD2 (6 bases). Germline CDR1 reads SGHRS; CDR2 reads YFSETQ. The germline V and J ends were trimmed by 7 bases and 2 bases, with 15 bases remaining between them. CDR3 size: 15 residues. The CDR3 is CASRPPGGNTGELFF. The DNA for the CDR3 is TGCGCCAGCCGCCCTCCCGGGGGTAACACCGGGGAGCTGTTTTTT.

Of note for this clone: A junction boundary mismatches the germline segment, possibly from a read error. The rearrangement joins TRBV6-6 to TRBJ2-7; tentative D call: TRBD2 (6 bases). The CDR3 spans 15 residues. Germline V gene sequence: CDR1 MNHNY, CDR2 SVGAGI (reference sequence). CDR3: CASSDSGGTIYEQYF. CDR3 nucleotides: TGTGCCAGCAGTGACTCCGGCGGGACCATCTACGAGCAGTACTTC.

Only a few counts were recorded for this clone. The DNA for the CDR3 is TGTGCCAGCAGCGTGGCGGGCGGGGAGCTGTTTTTT. This translates into CASSVAGGELFF. V usage is TRBV9 and J usage is TRBJ2-2; weak D call: TRBD2 (5 bases). CDR1 is SGDLS, CDR2 YYNGEE, per germline. Trimming stripped 2 bases from V and 7 bases from J, with 6 bases between. This CDR3 contains 12 residues. The variable domain in full, completed from reference TRBV9 and TRBJ2-2, reads DSGVTQTPKHLITATGQRVTLRCSPRSGDLSVYWYQQSLDQGLQFLIQYYNGEERAKGNILERFSAQQFPDLHSELNLSSLELGDSALYFCASSVAGGELFFGEGSRLTVL.

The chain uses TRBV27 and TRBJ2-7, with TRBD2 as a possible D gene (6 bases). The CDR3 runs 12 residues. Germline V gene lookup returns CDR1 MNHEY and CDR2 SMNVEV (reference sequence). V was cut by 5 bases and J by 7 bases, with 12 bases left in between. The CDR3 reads CASSTAAGEQYF. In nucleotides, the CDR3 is TGTGCCAGCAGTACAGCGGCGGGGGAGCAGTACTTC.

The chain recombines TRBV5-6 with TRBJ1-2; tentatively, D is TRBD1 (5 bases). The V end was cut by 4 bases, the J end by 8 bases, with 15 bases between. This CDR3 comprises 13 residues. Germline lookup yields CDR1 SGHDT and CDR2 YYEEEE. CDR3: CASSEWGGEGYTF. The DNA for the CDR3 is TGTGCCAGCAGCGAATGGGGGGGAGAAGGCTACACCTTC.

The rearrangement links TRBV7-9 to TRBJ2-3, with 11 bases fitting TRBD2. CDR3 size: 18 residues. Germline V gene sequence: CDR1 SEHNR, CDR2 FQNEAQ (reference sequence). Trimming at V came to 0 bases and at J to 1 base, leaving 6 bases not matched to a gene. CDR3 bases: TGTGCCAGCAGCTTAGCGCTGGCTAGCGGGGGGCGCACAGATACGCAGTATTTT. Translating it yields CASSLALASGGRTDTQYF.

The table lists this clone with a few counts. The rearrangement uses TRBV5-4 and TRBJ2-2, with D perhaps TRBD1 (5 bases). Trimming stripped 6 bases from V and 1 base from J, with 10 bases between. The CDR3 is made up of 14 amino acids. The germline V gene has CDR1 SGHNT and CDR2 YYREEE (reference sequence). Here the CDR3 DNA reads TGTGCCAGCAATCCCGACAGGAACACCGGGGAGCTGTTTTTT. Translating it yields CASNPDRNTGELFF.

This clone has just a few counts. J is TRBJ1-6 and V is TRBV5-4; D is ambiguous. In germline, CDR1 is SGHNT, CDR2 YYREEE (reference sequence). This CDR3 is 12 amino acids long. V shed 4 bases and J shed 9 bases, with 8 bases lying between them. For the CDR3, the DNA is TGTGCCAGCAGCCTCGGAGTTTCACCCCTCCACTTT. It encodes CASSLGVSPLHF.